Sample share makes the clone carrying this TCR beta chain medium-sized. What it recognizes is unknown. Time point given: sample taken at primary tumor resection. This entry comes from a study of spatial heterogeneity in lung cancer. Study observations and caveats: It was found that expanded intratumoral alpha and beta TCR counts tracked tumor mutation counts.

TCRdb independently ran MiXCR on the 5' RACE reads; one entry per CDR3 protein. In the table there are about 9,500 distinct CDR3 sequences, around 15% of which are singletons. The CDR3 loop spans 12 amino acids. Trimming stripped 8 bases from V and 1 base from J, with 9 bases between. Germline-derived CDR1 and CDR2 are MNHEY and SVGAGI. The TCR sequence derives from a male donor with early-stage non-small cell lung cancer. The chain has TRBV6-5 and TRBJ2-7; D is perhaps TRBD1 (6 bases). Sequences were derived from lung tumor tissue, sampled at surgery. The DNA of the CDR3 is TGTGCCAGCGGACAGCGGTCCTACGAGCAGTACTTC. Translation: CASGQRSYEQYF.